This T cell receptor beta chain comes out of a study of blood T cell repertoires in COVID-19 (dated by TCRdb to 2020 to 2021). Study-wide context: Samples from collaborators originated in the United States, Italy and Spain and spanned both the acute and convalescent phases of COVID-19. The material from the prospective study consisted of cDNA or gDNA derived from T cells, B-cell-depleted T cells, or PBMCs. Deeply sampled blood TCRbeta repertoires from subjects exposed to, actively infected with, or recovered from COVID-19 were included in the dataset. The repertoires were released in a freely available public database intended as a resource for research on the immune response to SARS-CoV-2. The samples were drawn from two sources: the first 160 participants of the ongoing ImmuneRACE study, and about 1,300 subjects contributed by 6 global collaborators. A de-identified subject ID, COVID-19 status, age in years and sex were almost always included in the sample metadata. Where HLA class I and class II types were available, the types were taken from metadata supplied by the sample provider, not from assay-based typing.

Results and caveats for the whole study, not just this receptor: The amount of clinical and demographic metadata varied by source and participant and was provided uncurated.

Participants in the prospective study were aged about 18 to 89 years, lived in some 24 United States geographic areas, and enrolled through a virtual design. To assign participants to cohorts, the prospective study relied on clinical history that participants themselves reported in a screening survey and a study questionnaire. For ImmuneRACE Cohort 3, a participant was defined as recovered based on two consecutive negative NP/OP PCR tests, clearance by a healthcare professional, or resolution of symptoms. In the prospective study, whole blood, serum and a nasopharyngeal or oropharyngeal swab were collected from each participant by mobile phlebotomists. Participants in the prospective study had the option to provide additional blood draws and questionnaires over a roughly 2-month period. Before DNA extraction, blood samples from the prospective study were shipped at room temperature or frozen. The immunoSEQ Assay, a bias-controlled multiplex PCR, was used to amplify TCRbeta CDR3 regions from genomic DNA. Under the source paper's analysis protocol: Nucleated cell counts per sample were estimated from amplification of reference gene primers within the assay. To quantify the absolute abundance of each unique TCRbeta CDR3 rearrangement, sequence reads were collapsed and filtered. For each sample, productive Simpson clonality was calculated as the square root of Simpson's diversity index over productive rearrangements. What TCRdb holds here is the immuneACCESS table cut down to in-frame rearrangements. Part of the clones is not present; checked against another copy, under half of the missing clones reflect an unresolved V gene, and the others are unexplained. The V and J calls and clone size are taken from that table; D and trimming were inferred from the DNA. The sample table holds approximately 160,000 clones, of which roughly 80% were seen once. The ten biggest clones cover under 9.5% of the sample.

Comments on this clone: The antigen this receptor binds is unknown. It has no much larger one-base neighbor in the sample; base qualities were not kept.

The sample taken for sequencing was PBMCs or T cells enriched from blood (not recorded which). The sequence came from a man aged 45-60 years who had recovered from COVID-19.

The CDR3 protein: CASSYGSPGNTQYF. In nucleotides, the sequence is TGTGCCAGTAGTTACGGGAGTCCCGGGAATACGCAGTATTTT. The chain links TRBV19 with TRBJ2-3; possibly the D gene is TRBD2, per 6 matching bases. V was cut back by 5 bases and J by 7 bases, leaving a gap of 16 bases between them. Counted from cysteine to phenylalanine, this CDR3 has 14 amino acids. Only the CDR3 region is kept as DNA, spanning 42 bases read in frame from base 1. Via the germline V gene (reference sequence), CDR1 is LNHDA and CDR2 SQIVND.